These 31 T cell receptor beta chains share one sample of origin, sequenced in a study of blood T cells in healthy people across ages. For the second PCR, which ran for roughly 6 to 11 cycles, a sample-barcoded 5' primer and a J-beta primer mix were used. TCRdb itself ran the 5' RACE reads through MiXCR, one entry per CDR3 protein. The sample lists fewer than 2 million distinct CDR3 sequences; around 40% were seen once. Input material: blood. These receptors originate from a human donor in good health.

This clonotype showed up just a few times. The rearrangement uses TRBV13 and TRBJ1-2; D not certain. V lost 0 bases and J 4 bases, leaving 9 bases between the germline ends. The CDR3 sequence is 14 residues long. CDR1 is PRHDT and CDR2 is FYEKMQ in the germline V gene (reference sequence). CDR3 loop: CASSLGWVTYGYTF. As DNA, the CDR3 is TGTGCCAGCAGCTTAGGCTGGGTGACCTATGGCTACACCTTC.

The chain links TRBV9 to TRBJ1-1, with D tentatively TRBD1 (6 bases). The ends were cut back, 3 bases at V and 3 bases at J, with 12 bases in the middle. Germline lookup yields CDR1 SGDLS and CDR2 YYNGEE. This CDR3 contains 14 residues. The CDR3 is CASSGGGGYTEAFF. CDR3 bases: TGTGCCAGCAGCGGAGGGGGGGGTTACACTGAAGCTTTCTTT.

The chain combines TRBV11-1 with TRBJ2-1; 14 nucleotides match TRBD2. Germline-derived CDR1 and CDR2 are SGHAT and FQDESV (reference sequence). The CDR3 extends over 17 amino acids. The V gene end was trimmed by 1 base and the J gene end by 5 bases; junction bases not matched to a gene: 4. The CDR3 DNA reads as TGTGCCAGCAGCTTAGAGTTGACTAGCGGGGGGGACAATGAGCAGTTCTTC. Protein product: CASSLELTSGGDNEQFF.

The V call is TRBV7-9, the J call TRBJ2-3; TRBD1 matches at 7 bases. Germline V gene sequence: CDR1 SEHNR, CDR2 FQNEAQ (reference sequence). CDR3 length equals 16 residues. J was trimmed by 7 bases and V by 5 bases; bases with no gene match: 15. The CDR3 loop is CASSTNPGQTNNTQYF. Here the CDR3 DNA reads TGTGCCAGCAGCACGAACCCGGGACAGACGAACAATACGCAGTATTTT. The full variable domain, rest sourced from reference TRBV7-9 and TRBJ2-3, is DTGVSQNPRHKITKRGQNVTFRCDPISEHNRLYWYRQTLGQGPEFLTYFQNEAQLEKSRLLSDRFSAERPKGSFSTLEIQRTEQGDSAMYLCASSTNPGQTNNTQYFGPGTRLTVL.

The rearrangement joins TRBV20-1 to TRBJ1-2; 8 bases are a match to TRBD1. The CDR3 extends over 13 amino acids. CDR1 is DFQATT, CDR2 SNEGSKA, per germline (reference sequence). V trimming: 6 bases; J trimming: 3 bases; junction bases outside the gene matches: 6. The CDR3 coding sequence is TGCAGTGCCCCGAAGGACAGGGACTATGGCTACACCTTC. Translating gives CSAPKDRDYGYTF.

This clonotype has just a few counts. The V gene is TRBV5-8, the J gene TRBJ2-7; D unresolved. This CDR3 has 13 amino acids. CDR1 and CDR2 from the germline V gene are SGHTS and YDEGEE. With 4 bases removed from V and 3 bases from J, the gap between germline ends came to 11 bases. The CDR3 nucleotides are TGTGCCAGCAGCCGAATGGTAAGCTACGAGCAGTACTTC. Protein: CASSRMVSYEQYF. The complete variable domain, with remaining parts taken from reference TRBV5-8 and TRBJ2-7, reads EAGVTQSPTHLIKTRGQQATLRCSPISGHTSVYWYQQALGLGLQFLLWYDEGEERNRGNFPPRFSGRQFPNYSSELNVNALELEDSALYLCASSRMVSYEQYFGPGTRLTVT.

The chain links TRBV7-2 to TRBJ2-4, with a weak D call TRBD1 (6 bases). The J call may be mistaken, given a closer DNA end match to TRBJ2-7. The germline V gene has CDR1 SGHTA and CDR2 FQGNSA. The CDR3 loop spans 16 amino acids. This CDR3 reads CASSLRVRQGLSEQYF. The CDR3 coding sequence is TGTGCCAGCAGCCTCCGCGTTAGGCAGGGGCTTAGCGAGCAGTACTTC.

This sequence joins TRBV5-6 and TRBJ1-4; maybe TRBD1 (5 bases). Germline CDR1 reads SGHDT; CDR2 reads YYEEEE. The V end lost 0 bases, the J end lost 3 bases, and 9 bases lay between the germline ends. CDR3 size: 15 residues. CDR3 residues: CASSLVGEPNEKLFF. For the CDR3, the DNA is TGTGCCAGCAGCTTGGTAGGGGAACCTAATGAAAAACTGTTTTTT.

The chain links TRBV4-1 to TRBJ1-2; 7 nucleotides align to TRBD1. The CDR3 has 15 amino acids. The J segment lost 2 bases and the V segment lost 0 bases, leaving 3 bases of the junction unmatched. Germline CDR1 reads MGHRA; CDR2 reads YSYEKL. The CDR3 spells CASSQDWTGNYGYTF. The CDR3 DNA reads as TGCGCCAGCAGCCAAGATTGGACAGGAAACTATGGCTACACCTTC.

V and J are TRBV18 and TRBJ1-2, with a weak D call TRBD1 (5 bases). The germline V gene encodes CDR1 KGHSH and CDR2 LQKENI. This CDR3 contains 16 residues. The germline V and J ends were trimmed by 5 bases and 2 bases, with 18 bases remaining between them. CDR3 coding DNA: TGTGCCAGCTCAGGGGCAGGCGGAGTCGTCAACTATGGCTACACCTTC. Protein: CASSGAGGVVNYGYTF. Supplemented by reference TRBV18 and TRBJ1-2, the full variable domain reads NAGVMQNPRHLVRRRGQEARLRCSPMKGHSHVYWYRQLPEEGLKFMVYLQKENIIDESGMPKERFSAEFPKEGPSILRIQQVVRGDSAAYFCASSGAGGVVNYGYTFGSGTRLTVV.

This clonotype appeared a few times. CDR3 DNA: TGTGCCAGCAGTAAGACACCGGCTAGCACAGATACGCAGTATTTT. Translating gives CASSKTPASTDTQYF. V and J are TRBV6-5 and TRBJ2-3; D remains ambiguous. Germline CDR1 and CDR2: MNHEY and SVGAGI. V was trimmed by 5 bases and J by 0 bases, leaving 12 bases between them. This CDR3 comprises 15 residues.

V usage is TRBV20-1 and J usage is TRBJ1-1; D is unresolved. V shed 3 bases and J shed 0 bases, with 8 bases lying between them. CDR1 and CDR2 (germline): DFQATT, SNEGSKA (reference sequence). The CDR3 totals 13 residues. The CDR3 loop reads CSASALLNTEAFF. The CDR3 DNA reads as TGCAGTGCTAGCGCGCTGCTGAACACTGAAGCTTTCTTT.

The rearrangement uses TRBV5-1 and TRBJ1-3; 8 bases agree with TRBD1. Per the germline V gene, CDR1 is SGHRS and CDR2 is YFSETQ. V shed 4 bases and J 0 bases; nucleotides not matched to a gene: 3. The CDR3 is 15 amino acids. The CDR3 DNA follows: TGCGCCAGCAGCATACAGGGGGGCTCTGGAAACACCATATATTTT. It translates to CASSIQGGSGNTIYF.

The rearrangement joins TRBV20-1 to TRBJ1-2; no reliable D call. Germline V gives CDR1 DFQATT, CDR2 SNEGSKA (reference sequence). The CDR3 runs to 12 residues. Trimming cost V 1 base and J 3 bases, with 6 bases left between them. As DNA, the CDR3 is TGCAGTGCTAGAGGGGCCTACTATGGCTACACCTTC. Translated, it gives CSARGAYYGYTF.

The chain is built from TRBV29-1 and TRBJ1-1, with D possibly matching TRBD1 (5 bases). The CDR3 loop spans 12 amino acids. V was cut by 1 base and J by 8 bases, with 11 bases left in between. The germline V gene has CDR1 SQVTM and CDR2 ANQGSEA. For the CDR3, the DNA is TGCAGCGTTGAAGGTCTGGCAGGGGAAGCTTTCTTT. Amino acid sequence: CSVEGLAGEAFF.

CDR3 sequence: CSARDVTPSSGGRNEQFF. The CDR3 DNA is TGCAGTGCTAGAGACGTAACCCCCTCTAGCGGGGGGCGCAATGAGCAGTTCTTC. The rearrangement joins TRBV20-1 to TRBJ2-1, with 11 bases matching TRBD2. This CDR3 comprises 18 residues. Germline-derived CDR1 and CDR2 are DFQATT and SNEGSKA (reference sequence). J gave up 6 bases and V 0 bases, and 13 bases lay outside the gene matches.

This clonotype was detected only a few times. The chain joins TRBV11-2 to TRBJ2-2; 9 bases are shared with TRBD2. V was clipped by 1 base and J by 5 bases; unmatched bases: 5. This CDR3 is 16 amino acids long. Germline loops: CDR1 SGHAT, CDR2 FQNNGV. CDR3 in amino acids: CASSLVLAGSTGELFF. CDR3 bases: TGTGCCAGCAGCTTAGTGCTAGCGGGGTCGACCGGGGAGCTGTTTTTT.

The rearrangement uses TRBV29-1 and TRBJ1-1, with TRBD1 as a possible D gene (5 bases). Germline V gene sequence: CDR1 SQVTM, CDR2 ANQGSEA. Trimming shortened V by 7 bases and J by 0 bases, and 12 bases separated the two germline ends. The CDR3 extends over 13 amino acids. The CDR3 spells CSAYLQVNTEAFF. The CDR3 DNA sequence: TGCAGCGCCTACCTACAGGTGAACACTGAAGCTTTCTTT.

This clonotype has just a few counts. This chain links TRBV2 with TRBJ2-5; D remains ambiguous. The V gene's germline CDR1 is SNHLY and CDR2 FYNNEI. The CDR3 totals 13 residues. V lost 2 bases, J lost 5 bases, and 9 bases lay in between. CDR3 loop: CASSERRAETQYF. The CDR3 nucleotides read TGTGCCAGCAGTGAACGTCGTGCGGAGACCCAGTACTTC.

In its sample, this clonotype was seen many times. This chain uses TRBV12-3 or TRBV12-4 with TRBJ1-2; D not resolved. Trimming shortened V by 4 bases and J by 4 bases, and 13 bases separated the two germline ends. The CDR3 covers 14 residues. This CDR3 is CASSSPVSPYGYTF. CDR3 in DNA: TGTGCCAGCAGTTCACCGGTCTCCCCCTATGGCTACACCTTC.

J is TRBJ2-1 and V is TRBV28; D ambiguous. There are 12 residues in the CDR3. Germline CDR1 and CDR2: MDHEN and SYDVKM. Trimming left V 6 bases short and J 5 bases short, with 8 bases between. The CDR3 protein is CASSPYDNEQFF. The CDR3 DNA follows: TGTGCCAGCAGCCCCTACGACAATGAGCAGTTCTTC.

V gene TRBV20-1 combines with J gene TRBJ2-5; D remains unclear. The CDR3 runs to 13 residues. Germline V gene lookup returns CDR1 DFQATT and CDR2 SNEGSKA (reference sequence). V lost 3 bases and J lost 5, with 13 bases in between. CDR3 sequence: CSARSDGRETQYF. In DNA, the CDR3 is TGCAGTGCTAGGTCAGACGGACGGGAGACCCAGTACTTC.

In its sample, this clonotype was seen once. The rearrangement joins TRBV11-2 to TRBJ2-4; no definite D call. The J call may be in error: the DNA end matches TRBJ2-7 better. CDR3 length: 14 amino acids. In germline, CDR1 is SGHAT, CDR2 FQNNGV. In DNA form, the CDR3 reads TGTGCCAGCAGCTTAGAAGGCAACCCCTACGAGCAGTACTTC. The encoded protein is CASSLEGNPYEQYF.

The chain is built from TRBV4-2 and TRBJ1-1; D call uncertain. V lost 0 bases and J lost 0, with 14 bases in between. Germline V gene lookup returns CDR1 LGHNA and CDR2 YNFKEQ. The length of the CDR3 is 17 residues. The CDR3 loop reads CASSQDLEKIMNTEAFF. CDR3 DNA sequence: TGTGCCAGCAGCCAAGATCTCGAGAAGATCATGAACACTGAAGCTTTCTTT.

The chain employs TRBV7-2 and TRBJ2-4; D might be TRBD2 (6 bases). Judging by the DNA end, TRBJ2-7 fits better; the J call may be wrong. Germline V gene sequence: CDR1 SGHTA, CDR2 FQGNSA. This CDR3 comprises 14 residues. CDR3 nucleotides: TGTGCCAGCAGCCCGGGACTTACCTACTCCGAGCAGTACTTC. This encodes CASSPGLTYSEQYF.

This chain links TRBV19 with TRBJ2-5; D remains unclear. Gene TRBJ2-7 matches the end of the DNA better, so the J call may be wrong. The CDR3 extends over 13 amino acids. In germline, CDR1 is LNHDA, CDR2 SQIVND (reference sequence). Written as DNA, the CDR3 is TGTGCCAGTAGTATATCCGCTTCCTACGAGCAGTACTTC. Residues: CASSISASYEQYF.

Points on this clonotype: One end of the junction varies from germline; a read error may be responsible. The V gene is TRBV20-1, the J gene TRBJ1-4; no clear D. CDR1 is DFQATT, CDR2 SNEGSKA, per germline (reference sequence). This CDR3 comprises 11 residues. The CDR3 reads CSAWVNEKRFF. The CDR3 DNA reads TGCAGTGCTTGGGTTAATGAAAAACGGTTTTTT.

This clonotype was counted at least ten times. The chain is built from TRBV4-1 and TRBJ1-1; D unclear. This CDR3 is 13 amino acids long. V lost 1 base, J lost 2 bases, and 5 bases lay in between. Germline lookup yields CDR1 MGHRA and CDR2 YSYEKL. CDR3 DNA sequence: TGCGCCAGCAGCCAAGTTCCCAACACTGAAGCTTTCTTT. It codes for CASSQVPNTEAFF.

The chain is built from TRBV5-1 and TRBJ1-1; a possible D gene is TRBD1 (5 bases). V lost 4 bases and J lost 10, with 23 bases in between. The CDR3 spans 15 residues. From germline, CDR1 is SGHRS and CDR2 YFSETQ. As DNA, the CDR3 is TGCGCCAGCAGCCCCGGTGAAGGGGTTGTTAGTAGAGCTTTCTTT. Its protein product is CASSPGEGVVSRAFF.

Details on this clonotype: A much larger clone differs from this one at a single base, so this may be a read error. CDR3 nucleotide sequence: TGCGCCAGCAGCCTAAGCCATAGCAATCGGCCCCAGCATTTT. This encodes CASSLSHSNRPQHF. This rearrangement joins TRBV4-1 to TRBJ1-5, with no clear D. The CDR3 length is 14 residues. The germline CDR1 and CDR2 sequences are MGHRA and YSYEKL.

The chain employs TRBV6-2 or TRBV6-3 and TRBJ2-1; tentative D call: TRBD2 (6 bases). The CDR3 loop spans 13 amino acids. V gave up 7 bases and J gave up 7 bases, with 14 bases separating them. CDR1 and CDR2 from the germline V gene are MNHEY and SVGEGT. The CDR3 is CASISIGGNEQFF. The CDR3 coding sequence is TGTGCCAGCATCAGCATCGGGGGAAATGAGCAGTTCTTC.